A single sample is the source of the 12 T cell receptor beta chains below, sequenced in a study of T cell repertoires in cytomegalovirus infection. These receptors have no known antigen. Each CDR3 protein gets one entry after TCRdb re-called the reads with MiXCR. Here the sample spans roughly 920,000 distinct CDR3 sequences, roughly 31% being singletons. The sample here was cultured CD8+ T cells from PBMCs, taken from culture after CMV antigen stimulation. The receptors shown here come from a human donor in good health (CMV status not recorded). Some clones in this sample may be carry-over from other donors' samples.

CDR3 coding DNA: TGTGCCAGCAGCTTCCGAACACAGGACAATGAGCAGTTCTTC. Translated, it gives CASSFRTQDNEQFF. The chain uses TRBV7-2 and TRBJ2-1, with D perhaps TRBD1 (5 bases). The CDR3 sequence is 14 residues long. The V gene's germline CDR1 is SGHTA and CDR2 FQGNSA. Trimming took 3 bases from V and 5 from J, leaving 11 bases between them. Full variable domain (outside the CDR3, taken from reference TRBV7-2 and TRBJ2-1): GAGVSQSPSNKVTEKGKDVELRCDPISGHTALYWYRQSLGQGLEFLIYFQGNSAPDKSGLPSDRFSAERTGGSVSTLTIQRTQQEDSAVYLCASSFRTQDNEQFFGPGTRLTVL.

This clonotype came up a few times. The rearrangement uses TRBV10-3 and TRBJ2-3; D gene uncertain. CDR3 length: 18 amino acids. CDR1 and CDR2 from the germline V gene are ENHRY and SYGVKD. With 0 bases removed from V and 1 base from J, the gap between germline ends came to 17 bases. The CDR3 loop is CAISESGGPHIGTDTQYF. Here the CDR3 DNA reads TGTGCCATCAGTGAGTCGGGCGGCCCTCATATAGGCACAGATACGCAGTATTTT.

The chain uses TRBV9 and TRBJ2-1; 12 bases map to TRBD2. In germline, CDR1 is SGDLS, CDR2 YYNGEE. There are 13 residues in the CDR3. The J segment lost 13 bases and the V segment lost 0 bases, leaving 2 bases of the junction unmatched. The CDR3 DNA follows: TGTGCCAGCAGCGTAGCTAGCGGGGGGGCCCAGTTCTTC. Amino acids: CASSVASGGAQFF.

This clonotype was counted between two and nine times. The V call is TRBV7-8, the J call TRBJ2-5, with D perhaps TRBD1 (6 bases). Germline V lookup: CDR1 SGHVS, CDR2 FQNEAQ. This CDR3 contains 14 residues. V dropped 5 bases and J dropped 4 bases, with 14 bases sitting between them. CDR3 coding DNA: TGTGCCAGCAGCCCTTATACAGGGTCAGAGACCCAGTACTTC. It codes for CASSPYTGSETQYF.

This clonotype came up many times. The genes are TRBV7-3 and TRBJ2-1; TRBD2 agrees at 10 bases. Trimming cost V 5 bases and J 2 bases; bases outside gene matches: 6. This CDR3 is built from 16 residues. Per the germline V gene, CDR1 is SGHTA and CDR2 is FQGTGA. As DNA, the CDR3 is TGTGCCAGCAGCCCTGGACTAGCGGCCGCCTACAATGAGCAGTTCTTC. This gives the protein CASSPGLAAAYNEQFF.

This chain links TRBV3-1 with TRBJ1-2; D is unresolved. V lost 5 bases to trimming and J lost 13 bases, with 20 bases between them. The germline V gene has CDR1 LGHDT and CDR2 YNNKEL (reference sequence). CDR3 length: 13 amino acids. In nucleotides, the CDR3 is TGTGCCAGCAGCTCAAATTGGGTTGAGCCGGGCACCTTC. Translating it yields CASSSNWVEPGTF. The variable domain in full, completed from reference TRBV3-1 and TRBJ1-2, reads DTAVSQTPKYLVTQMGNDKSIKCEQNLGHDTMYWYKQDSKKFLKIMFSYNNKELIINETVPNRFSPKSPDKAHLNLHINSLELGDSAVYFCASSSNWVEPGTFGSGTRLTVV.

Many counts were recorded for this clonotype. V gene TRBV7-8 combines with J gene TRBJ2-7; TRBD1 aligns across 8 bases. From germline, CDR1 is SGHVS and CDR2 FQNEAQ. The junction had 6 bases not matched to a gene; V was cut back by 4 bases and J by 1 base. This CDR3 has 15 amino acids. CDR3 in amino acids: CASSSPGTGSYEQYF. The CDR3 nucleotides are TGTGCCAGCAGCTCCCCGGGGACAGGTTCCTACGAGCAGTACTTC. Full variable domain (rest looked up from reference TRBV7-8 and TRBJ2-7): GAGVSQSPRYKVAKRGQDVALRCDPISGHVSLFWYQQALGQGPEFLTYFQNEAQLDKSGLPSDRFFAERPEGSVSTLKIQRTQQEDSAVYLCASSSPGTGSYEQYFGPGTRLTVT.

This clonotype appeared once. The chain recombines TRBV27 with TRBJ1-5, with 7 bases identical to TRBD1. The length of the CDR3 is 15 residues. With 4 bases clipped from V and 2 bases from J, the junction kept 5 bases outside the gene matches. Germline-derived CDR1 and CDR2 are MNHEY and SMNVEV (reference sequence). CDR3 sequence (DNA): TGTGCCAGCAGTTCCGCGACAGGGCGCAATCAGCCCCAGCATTTT. It yields the protein CASSSATGRNQPQHF.

The chain recombines TRBV7-9 with TRBJ1-1; D is uncertain. Trimming shortened V by 1 base and J by 5 bases, and 14 bases separated the two germline ends. Per the germline V gene, CDR1 is SEHNR and CDR2 is FQNEAQ (reference sequence). This CDR3 comprises 15 residues. The DNA of the CDR3 is TGTGCCAGCAGCTTAGTCTTAGCGTCTGGAACTGAAGCTTTCTTT. Its protein product is CASSLVLASGTEAFF.

This clonotype was seen more than once but under ten times. This chain joins TRBV27 and TRBJ2-1; tentatively, D is TRBD1 (6 bases). Per germline, CDR1 MNHEY and CDR2 SMNVEV (reference sequence). This CDR3 contains 14 residues. The ends were cut back, 5 bases at V and 3 bases at J, with 11 bases in the middle. CDR3 DNA: TGTGCCAGCAGTCCTGGACAGTTCTACAATGAGCAGTTCTTC. Protein product: CASSPGQFYNEQFF.

The gene calls are TRBV5-1 and TRBJ2-1; TRBD1 is a possible D gene (5 bases). Germline V lookup: CDR1 SGHRS, CDR2 YFSETQ. CDR3 length equals 14 residues. V was trimmed by 4 bases and J by 5 bases, leaving 13 bases between them. This CDR3 is CASSVYRSHNEQFF. The CDR3, as DNA: TGCGCCAGCAGCGTATACAGGAGTCACAATGAGCAGTTCTTC.

The J gene is TRBJ1-5, the V gene TRBV6-8, with no clear D. The CDR3 covers 18 residues. The germline V gene encodes CDR1 MNHGY and CDR2 SAAAGT. Deletions cut 2 bases from V and 2 bases from J, with 19 bases between. The DNA of the CDR3 is TGTGCCAGCAGTTACAGGGTTCCGGTTCTTCGACGCAATCAGCCCCAGCATTTT. This codes for CASSYRVPVLRRNQPQHF.